These 30 T cell receptor beta chains were sequenced from one sample in a study of T-cell reconstitution after alpha-beta-depleted transplantation in children. As it was prepared, the TCRbeta library received unique molecular identifiers. TCRdb reanalysed the PCR reads using MiXCR and keeps one entry per CDR3 protein. The sample lists a few hundred thousand distinct CDR3 sequences; around 27% were seen once. Sequenced material: PBMCs, taken before TCRalphabeta/CD19-depleted stem cell transplant. The origin of the receptors is a boy younger than two with Wiskott-Aldrich syndrome, due to receive a stem cell transplant.

V gene TRBV20-1 combines with J gene TRBJ2-7, with TRBD2 identical over 10 bases. The V segment lost 6 bases and the J segment 3 bases; nucleotides outside the gene matches: 5. From germline, CDR1 is DFQATT and CDR2 SNEGSKA (reference sequence). The CDR3 consists of 13 residues. CDR3 nucleotides: TGCAGTGCGTGGACTAGCGGCTACTACGAGCAGTACTTC. Its translation: CSAWTSGYYEQYF.

This chain links TRBV20-1 with TRBJ2-5; 11 bases are shared with TRBD2. V gave up 0 bases and J gave up 4 bases; unmatched junction bases: 10. In germline, CDR1 is DFQATT, CDR2 SNEGSKA (reference sequence). The CDR3 has 17 amino acids. This chain's CDR3 is CSARDETSGIFAETQYF. The CDR3 nucleotides read TGCAGTGCTAGAGATGAGACTAGCGGGATTTTTGCAGAGACCCAGTACTTC.

This clonotype was seen a few times. The chain is built from TRBV5-1 and TRBJ2-1; the match to TRBD1 covers 8 bases. V was clipped by 4 bases and J by 7 bases; unmatched bases: 16. Germline CDR1 is SGHRS and CDR2 is YFSETQ. The CDR3 has 17 residues. The CDR3 sequence: CASSTTFRGRMRNEQFF. For the CDR3, the DNA is TGCGCCAGCAGCACGACCTTCAGGGGGCGCATGAGGAATGAGCAGTTCTTC.

CDR3 loop: CSARNEVGEQYF. As DNA, the CDR3 is TGCAGTGCTAGAAACGAGGTGGGCGAGCAGTACTTC. The chain joins TRBV20-1 to TRBJ2-7; D not certain. Trimming removed 2 bases from V and 6 bases from J, with 11 bases in between. The CDR3 totals 12 residues. Germline CDR1 and CDR2: DFQATT and SNEGSKA (reference sequence).

This clonotype was picked up a small number of times. The V gene is TRBV27, the J gene TRBJ1-4; unclear D gene. The germline V and J ends were trimmed by 1 base and 4 bases, with 16 bases remaining between them. The CDR3 runs 17 residues. Germline-derived CDR1 and CDR2 are MNHEY and SMNVEV (reference sequence). CDR3 nucleotide sequence: TGTGCCAGCAGTTTATGGGCCAGGCCAAGCGGTAATGAAAAACTGTTTTTT. Its translation: CASSLWARPSGNEKLFF.

This clonotype was observed a few times. The CDR3, as DNA: TGCAGTGCTAGAGAGGGGACTAGCTCCGGGGAGCAGTACTTC. Its translation: CSAREGTSSGEQYF. This chain connects TRBV20-1 to TRBJ2-7, with 9 positions matching TRBD2. This CDR3 contains 14 residues. J gave up 7 bases and V 0 bases, and 7 bases lay outside the gene matches. CDR1 is DFQATT and CDR2 is SNEGSKA in the germline V gene (reference sequence).

This clonotype has only a few counts. The rearrangement joins TRBV5-1 to TRBJ1-1; D gene unclear. The germline V and J ends were trimmed by 2 bases and 4 bases, with 12 bases remaining between them. CDR1 and CDR2 (germline): SGHRS, YFSETQ. CDR3 size: 14 residues. CDR3 bases: TGCGCCAGCAGCTTCGGAGGCTCGGGCACTGAAGCTTTCTTT. It yields the protein CASSFGGSGTEAFF.

This clonotype was seen more than once but under ten times. The chain is built from TRBV7-2 and TRBJ1-5, with a possible D match to TRBD1 (5 bases). The CDR3 has 14 residues. V dropped 3 bases and J dropped 3 bases, with 9 bases sitting between them. The V gene's germline CDR1 is SGHTA and CDR2 FQGNSA. In DNA, the CDR3 is TGTGCCAGCAGCTTTAAGGGGAACAATCAGCCCCAGCATTTT. Amino acid sequence: CASSFKGNNQPQHF.

The rearrangement uses TRBV20-1 and TRBJ1-1, with D possibly TRBD1 on 5 matching bases. CDR1 and CDR2 (germline): DFQATT, SNEGSKA (reference sequence). Trimming shortened V by 6 bases and J by 11 bases, and 19 bases separated the two germline ends. The CDR3 sequence is 12 residues long. The CDR3 here is CSASGGTWAAFF. The CDR3, as DNA: TGCAGTGCCTCGGGGGGGACTTGGGCTGCTTTCTTT.

The chain uses TRBV6-1 and TRBJ2-1; 10 bases map to TRBD2. This CDR3 is built from 17 residues. Germline V gives CDR1 MNHNS, CDR2 SASEGT. V lost 4 bases and J lost 0; bases outside the gene matches: 6. CDR3 region: CASSGASGSISYNEQFF. The CDR3, as DNA: TGTGCCAGCAGTGGGGCTAGCGGGAGTATCTCCTACAATGAGCAGTTCTTC.

V and J are TRBV6-5 and TRBJ2-3, with D perhaps assigned TRBD1 or TRBD2 (6 bases each). The germline CDR1 and CDR2 sequences are MNHEY and SVGAGI. V was clipped by 2 bases and J by 1 base, with 13 bases between them. This CDR3 region has 16 residues. DNA for the CDR3: TGTGCCAGCAGTTACCGAGGGGGGCTCCGCACAGATACGCAGTATTTT. It codes for CASSYRGGLRTDTQYF.

The chain employs TRBV10-3 and TRBJ2-1, with TRBD2 matching over 12 bases. CDR1 ENHRY and CDR2 SYGVKD come from the germline V gene. The CDR3 is 16 amino acids. J gave up 4 bases and V 8 bases, and 9 bases lay outside the gene matches. This CDR3 is CAIGSPSGRGYNEQFF. CDR3 bases: TGTGCCATCGGCTCACCTAGCGGGAGGGGGTACAATGAGCAGTTCTTC.

The chain links TRBV13 to TRBJ2-5; perhaps TRBD2 as D (6 bases). CDR1 is PRHDT, CDR2 FYEKMQ, per germline (reference sequence). The V and J ends lost 7 bases and 4 bases respectively, with 13 bases between them. The CDR3 consists of 13 residues. This CDR3 is CASTQRGGETQYF. The CDR3 nucleotides read TGTGCCAGCACTCAGAGGGGAGGAGAGACCCAGTACTTC.

This chain connects TRBV20-1 to TRBJ2-1; TRBD1 matches at 9 bases. Trimming at V came to 5 bases and at J to 2 bases, leaving 4 bases not matched to a gene. Germline values: CDR1 DFQATT, CDR2 SNEGSKA (reference sequence). This CDR3 comprises 14 residues. CDR3 sequence reads: CSALGQGTYNEQFF. DNA of the CDR3: TGCAGTGCTTTAGGACAGGGGACCTACAATGAGCAGTTCTTC.

This clonotype was counted only a few times. The V call is TRBV12-3 or TRBV12-4, the J call TRBJ2-1; 7 nucleotides line up with TRBD2. This CDR3 has 13 residues. After removal of 3 bases from V and 12 bases from J, the junction contained 8 bases not matched to a gene. CDR3 sequence reads: CASSLGLQRGQFF. As DNA, the CDR3 is TGTGCCAGCAGTTTGGGACTACAGAGAGGGCAGTTCTTC.

This clonotype has just a few counts. V and J are TRBV18 and TRBJ2-7; D unclear. From germline, CDR1 is KGHSH and CDR2 LQKENI. CDR3 length equals 14 residues. Trimming took 6 bases from V and 2 from J, leaving 14 bases between them. The CDR3 protein is CASSPLDMAYEQYF. CDR3 in DNA: TGTGCCAGCTCGCCGTTAGACATGGCCTACGAGCAGTACTTC.

DNA for the CDR3: TGCGCCAGCAGCCCCAGGGGGGGCAACACCATATATTTT. Protein product: CASSPRGGNTIYF. The rearrangement uses TRBV5-1 and TRBJ1-3, with 7 positions matching TRBD1. The ends lost 4 bases at V and 7 bases at J; junction bases unmatched: 5. Germline V gene data show CDR1 as SGHRS and CDR2 as YFSETQ. The CDR3 has 13 residues.

There are a few counts of this clonotype. V and J are TRBV9 and TRBJ2-1, with 9 bases aligning to TRBD1. Germline CDR1 SGDLS, CDR2 YYNGEE. The CDR3 contains 16 residues. J was trimmed by 4 bases and V by 1 base; bases with no gene match: 6. The CDR3 region has the DNA TGTGCCAGCAGCGTATCTGCAGGACAGGGGTACAATGAGCAGTTCTTC. Translated, it gives CASSVSAGQGYNEQFF.

The chain carries TRBV2 and TRBJ2-7, with 8 positions matching TRBD1. V shed 4 bases and J 6 bases; nucleotides not matched to a gene: 5. Per germline, CDR1 SNHLY and CDR2 FYNNEI. The CDR3 extends over 13 amino acids. The CDR3 spells CASSAAGGSEQYF. CDR3 in DNA: TGTGCCAGCAGTGCGGCAGGGGGCAGCGAGCAGTACTTC. The entire variable domain, with the rest obtained from reference TRBV2 and TRBJ2-7, is as follows: EPEVTQTPSHQVTQMGQEVILRCVPISNHLYFYWYRQILGQKVEFLVSFYNNEISEKSEIFDDQFSVERPDGSNFTLKIRSTKLEDSAMYFCASSAAGGSEQYFGPGTRLTVT.

The chain has TRBV5-1 and TRBJ2-1; 10 bases are a match to TRBD2. V was clipped by 0 bases and J by 8 bases; unmatched bases: 8. CDR3 length equals 16 residues. The germline V gene encodes CDR1 SGHRS and CDR2 YFSETQ. In DNA, the CDR3 is TGCGCCAGCAGCTTGGTGCTAGCGGGAGCGGCAGATGAGCAGTTCTTC. It yields the protein CASSLVLAGAADEQFF.

The chain uses TRBV11-2 and TRBJ2-7, with TRBD1 as a possible D gene (6 bases). Per germline, CDR1 SGHAT and CDR2 FQNNGV. This CDR3 has 16 residues. V lost 5 bases and J 3 bases, leaving 20 bases between the germline ends. CDR3 sequence reads: CASSPAPGQKIYEQYF. The CDR3 region has the DNA TGTGCCAGCAGCCCCGCCCCAGGACAGAAGATCTACGAGCAGTACTTC.

V is TRBV10-3 and J is TRBJ2-1; 13 nucleotides line up with TRBD2. This CDR3 contains 16 residues. The germline CDR1 and CDR2 sequences are ENHRY and SYGVKD. After removal of 9 bases from V and 1 base from J, the junction contained 6 bases not matched to a gene. The CDR3 bases are TGTGCCATTGGACTAGCGGGAGTTCTATCCTACAATGAGCAGTTCTTC. This sequence encodes CAIGLAGVLSYNEQFF.

The rearrangement links TRBV5-1 to TRBJ2-3; 11 bases fit TRBD2. The CDR3 is 18 amino acids. Germline V lookup: CDR1 SGHRS, CDR2 YFSETQ. V dropped 6 bases and J dropped 5; count of bases not matched to a gene: 17. The CDR3 DNA is TGCGCCAGCACCGGGACCATAGCGGGAGGGCCAGGGGTAGATACGCAGTATTTT. This encodes CASTGTIAGGPGVDTQYF.

The chain is built from TRBV6-5 and TRBJ2-5, with D possibly called TRBD1 or TRBD2 (5 bases each). Trimming removed 3 bases at V and 1 base at J, with 9 bases between. Per germline, CDR1 MNHEY and CDR2 SVGAGI. The CDR3 runs 14 residues. The DNA of the CDR3 is TGTGCCAGCAGTTATACTAGGGGCCAAGAGACCCAGTACTTC. Amino acid sequence: CASSYTRGQETQYF.

In DNA, the CDR3 is TGTGCCAGCAGCCCCTCAAGCGGGTTAAGCACAGATACGCAGTATTTT. It encodes CASSPSSGLSTDTQYF. The chain couples TRBV11-2 to TRBJ2-3, with D possibly matching TRBD2 (6 bases). The germline gives CDR1 SGHAT, CDR2 FQNNGV. The CDR3 is 16 amino acids. Trimming removed 5 bases at V and 0 bases at J, with 15 bases between.

This clonotype has just a few counts. This chain links TRBV20-1 with TRBJ2-1; TRBD2 matches 7 bases. V lost 6 bases, J lost 5 bases, and 10 bases stayed unmatched. The CDR3 has 14 residues. CDR1 DFQATT and CDR2 SNEGSKA come from the germline V gene (reference sequence). The CDR3 DNA reads TGCAGTGCAGGGGACTACCTAGCAAACAATGAGCAGTTCTTC. Protein: CSAGDYLANNEQFF.

The gene calls are TRBV20-1 and TRBJ1-2, with D hard to call. CDR3 size: 14 residues. CDR1 and CDR2 (germline): DFQATT, SNEGSKA (reference sequence). The V end lost 0 bases, the J end lost 5 bases, and 13 bases lay between the germline ends. Here the CDR3 DNA reads TGCAGTGCTAGAGATCCGGAGAGTTCTTATGGCTACACCTTC. Translated, it gives CSARDPESSYGYTF.

This clonotype was found a few times. The chain joins TRBV20-1 to TRBJ1-5; no definite D call. V lost 6 bases, J lost 5 bases, and 17 bases lay in between. Germline V gene data show CDR1 as DFQATT and CDR2 as SNEGSKA (reference sequence). This CDR3 region has 14 residues. CDR3 nucleotides: TGCAGTGCGCGGGCCTTGATTGCGGATCAGCCCCAGCATTTT. Its translation is CSARALIADQPQHF.

This rearrangement joins TRBV29-1 to TRBJ2-7, with D possibly matching TRBD2 (5 bases). V gave up 2 bases and J gave up 7 bases, with 9 bases separating them. Germline V CDR1 and CDR2: SQVTM, ANQGSEA. This CDR3 comprises 11 residues. The chain's CDR3 is CSVETGREQYF. CDR3 coding DNA: TGCAGCGTTGAAACGGGGAGAGAGCAGTACTTC.

The chain employs TRBV5-1 and TRBJ2-7; D remains unclear. The CDR3 length is 13 residues. The V end was cut by 1 base, the J end by 3 bases, with 8 bases between. The V gene's germline CDR1 is SGHRS and CDR2 YFSETQ. CDR3 region: CASSLWSSYEQYF. Here the CDR3 DNA reads TGCGCCAGCAGCTTGTGGTCCAGCTACGAGCAGTACTTC.